These T cell receptor beta chains were read from a single sample in a study of PD-1 blockade in classical Hodgkin lymphoma. The assay was immunoSEQ multiplex PCR, and TCRdb's table has in-frame clones only and misses some. The sample lists 84,000 or so clones; 92% were seen once. This specimen consisted of peripheral blood mononuclear cells (PBMCs), obtained before the second cycle of nivolumab. All receptors derive from a human donor with classical Hodgkin lymphoma. Each CDR3 is given with its conserved first and last residue. The D gene is left open where the match is weak. Size is omitted from some rows. Given values are once, few, many or a class for expanded clones.

d_gene: NA
j_gene: TRBJ1-1
v_gene: TRBV10-3
abundance: NA
CDR3nt: TGTGCCATCAGCTCTATGGGGGGCGAATCCACTGAAGCTTTCTTT
CDR3aa: CAISSMGGESTEAFF

d_gene: TRBD2
j_gene: TRBJ2-7
v_gene: TRBV5-1
abundance: NA
CDR3nt: TGCGCCAGCAGCTCAGGGGGACACTTGCTAGCGGGACCAAGACCGTCTGGAGAGCAGTACTTC
CDR3aa: CASSSGGHLLAGPRPSGEQYF

d_gene: NA
j_gene: TRBJ2-5
v_gene: TRBV7-2
abundance: NA
CDR3nt: TGTGCCAGCAGCTTACCGGGGGGCCTAAAGTACCAAGAGACCCAGTACTTC
CDR3aa: CASSLPGGLKYQETQYF

d_gene: TRBD1
j_gene: TRBJ1-5
v_gene: TRBV28
abundance: NA
CDR3nt: TGTGCCAGCAGTGGGACAGTTTATCAGCCCCAGCATTTT
CDR3aa: CASSGTVYQPQHF

d_gene: NA
j_gene: TRBJ2-7
v_gene: TRBV29-1
abundance: few
CDR3nt: TGCAGCGTTGCCGCCGCTGCAGGCTACGAGCAGTACTTC
CDR3aa: CSVAAAAGYEQYF

d_gene: NA
j_gene: TRBJ1-2
v_gene: TRBV11-2
abundance: NA
CDR3nt: TGTGCCAGCAGCTCCGGTCCGTGGGGGTCCCCCTTTATGGGGGAGGGCTACACCTTC
CDR3aa: CASSSGPWGSPFMGEGYTF

d_gene: TRBD2
j_gene: TRBJ2-7
v_gene: TRBV6-6
abundance: NA
CDR3nt: TGTGCCAGCAGCCGGCCGGGACTAGCGGACTACGAGCAGTACTTC
CDR3aa: CASSRPGLADYEQYF

d_gene: TRBD2
j_gene: TRBJ2-5
v_gene: TRBV27
abundance: NA
CDR3nt: TGTGCCAGCAGCTGGCGGGAGAAAGAGACCCAGTACTTC
CDR3aa: CASSWREKETQYF

d_gene: TRBD1
j_gene: TRBJ1-2
v_gene: TRBV28
abundance: few
CDR3nt: TGTGCCAGCAGTATCGGACAGGGCGGCTATGGCTACACCTTC
CDR3aa: CASSIGQGGYGYTF

d_gene: NA
j_gene: TRBJ1-1
v_gene: TRBV14
abundance: once
CDR3nt: TGTGCCAGCAGCACCGGACGGTTCACTGAAGCTTTCTTT
CDR3aa: CASSTGRFTEAFF

d_gene: TRBD1
j_gene: TRBJ1-1
v_gene: TRBV6-5
abundance: NA
CDR3nt: TGTGCCAGCAGTTACGGACCCGGGACAGGGGGGACTGAAGCTTTCTTT
CDR3aa: CASSYGPGTGGTEAFF

d_gene: TRBD2
j_gene: TRBJ2-5
v_gene: TRBV11-2
abundance: NA
CDR3nt: TGTGCCAGCAGCTTAGGGAGCGGGAGAATAGAGGAGACCCAGTACTTC
CDR3aa: CASSLGSGRIEETQYF

d_gene: TRBD1
j_gene: TRBJ1-1
v_gene: TRBV7-8
abundance: NA
CDR3nt: TGTGCCAGCAGCTTTAGTCGTCCGGGACAGGGCTCACGCGCCATGAACACTGAAGCTTTCTTT
CDR3aa: CASSFSRPGQGSRAMNTEAFF

d_gene: NA
j_gene: TRBJ2-3
v_gene: TRBV7-9
abundance: NA
CDR3nt: TGTGCCAGCAGCTTAGTCGGGCAGGGTCTCGGCACAGATACGCAGTATTTT
CDR3aa: CASSLVGQGLGTDTQYF

d_gene: NA
j_gene: TRBJ1-2
v_gene: TRBV18
abundance: NA
CDR3nt: TGTGCCAGCTCACCAAGTTCAGGGGCAAGTAACTATGGCTACACCTTC
CDR3aa: CASSPSSGASNYGYTF

d_gene: NA
j_gene: TRBJ2-7
v_gene: TRBV27
abundance: NA
CDR3nt: TGTGCCAGCAGTTTCGAGACAAGCGGAGCCGGCCAGCAGTACTTC
CDR3aa: CASSFETSGAGQQYF

d_gene: NA
j_gene: TRBJ2-1
v_gene: TRBV28
abundance: NA
CDR3nt: TGTGCCAGCAGTTCAGCCGGGACTGTATTCAATGAGCAGTTCTTC
CDR3aa: CASSSAGTVFNEQFF

d_gene: NA
j_gene: TRBJ2-5
v_gene: TRBV30
abundance: once
CDR3nt: TGTGCCTGGAGTGTTGGGGGGCGGGAGACCCAGTACTTC
CDR3aa: CAWSVGGRETQYF

d_gene: NA
j_gene: TRBJ2-7
v_gene: TRBV6-6
abundance: NA
CDR3nt: TGTGCCAGCAGTTACACGGGACAATACGAGCAGTACTTC
CDR3aa: CASSYTGQYEQYF

d_gene: NA
j_gene: TRBJ1-3
v_gene: TRBV5-1
abundance: NA
CDR3nt: TGCGCCAGCAGCACCGACAGAGCTGGAAACACCATATATTTT
CDR3aa: CASSTDRAGNTIYF

d_gene: NA
j_gene: TRBJ2-3
v_gene: TRBV5-6
abundance: NA
CDR3nt: TGTGCCAGCAGCTTATTCGGGGGAACGCAGTATTTT
CDR3aa: CASSLFGGTQYF

d_gene: NA
j_gene: TRBJ2-1
v_gene: TRBV7-8
abundance: NA
CDR3nt: TGTGCCAGCAGCTTACCGATACTAGACATTTACTCCTACAATGAGCAGTTCTTC
CDR3aa: CASSLPILDIYSYNEQFF

d_gene: TRBD2
j_gene: TRBJ2-1
v_gene: TRBV2
abundance: NA
CDR3nt: TGTGCCAGCAGTGAAGGCGGGAGCTCCTACAATGAGCAGTTCTTC
CDR3aa: CASSEGGSSYNEQFF

d_gene: TRBD2
j_gene: TRBJ2-1
v_gene: TRBV27
abundance: NA
CDR3nt: TGTGCCAGCAGTTTACTCCGAAGTAGCGGGACCCACAATGAGCAGTTCTTC
CDR3aa: CASSLLRSSGTHNEQFF

d_gene: NA
j_gene: TRBJ2-5
v_gene: TRBV28
abundance: NA
CDR3nt: TGTGCCAGCAGTTTAGTAGGGGGGCTAGAGACCCAGTACTTC
CDR3aa: CASSLVGGLETQYF

d_gene: NA
j_gene: TRBJ2-2
v_gene: TRBV5-1
abundance: NA
CDR3nt: TGCGCCAGCAGTGGGACGGTGAACACCGGGGAGCTGTTTTTT
CDR3aa: CASSGTVNTGELFF

d_gene: NA
j_gene: TRBJ2-7
v_gene: TRBV27
abundance: NA
CDR3nt: TGTACCAGCAGTTTTGGGGCAGCCCGCGAGCAGTACTTC
CDR3aa: CTSSFGAAREQYF